What follows are 12 T cell receptor beta chains derived from one specimen sequenced in a study of vaccination and CD4 T cells after COVID-19. The Oncomine TCR Beta short-read assay sequenced DNA from cultured CD4+ T cells. Using its own MiXCR run on the PCR reads, TCRdb lists one record per CDR3 protein. Found here are about 9,600 distinct CDR3 sequences, approximately 25% of them singletons; the top ten hold roughly 13%. These receptors lack a known antigen. Described treatment: roughly nine-day PBMC culture with coronavirus spike peptide pools or control peptides (ViraFEST assay). The material was CD4+ T cells from blood, cultured in vitro, obtained after SARS-CoV-2 vaccination. Every receptor here comes from a human donor who had recovered from COVID-19.

This clonotype was found a few times. This chain uses TRBV15 with TRBJ2-7, with D possibly being TRBD1 (5 bases). This CDR3 contains 16 residues. Trimming left V 0 bases short and J 4 bases short, with 16 bases between. The germline gives CDR1 LNHNV, CDR2 YYDKDF (reference sequence). The CDR3 region has the DNA TGTGCCACCAGCAGAGATATAGGGCAGGGAAGGTACGAGCAGTACTTC. This translates into CATSRDIGQGRYEQYF.

The chain joins TRBV29-1 to TRBJ1-3, with D possibly being TRBD1 (5 bases). The CDR3 extends over 14 amino acids. CDR1 and CDR2 from the germline V gene are SQVTM and ANQGSEA. The V end lost 0 bases, the J end lost 7 bases, and 13 bases lay between the germline ends. The CDR3 DNA sequence: TGCAGCGTTGAAGATCCGGGGACCCCGAACACCATATATTTT. Encoded protein: CSVEDPGTPNTIYF. Combining the CDR3 with reference TRBV29-1 and TRBJ1-3 gives the whole variable domain SAVISQKPSRDICQRGTSLTIQCQVDSQVTMMFWYRQQPGQSLTLIATANQGSEATYESGFVIDKFPISRPNLTFSTLTVSNMSPEDSSIYLCSVEDPGTPNTIYFGEGSWLTVV.

CDR3 region: CAWMKDRYLNYGYTF. The CDR3 DNA sequence: TGTGCCTGGATGAAAGACAGGTACCTGAACTATGGCTACACCTTC. The chain joins TRBV30 to TRBJ1-2, with a possible D match to TRBD1 (6 bases). Germline lookup yields CDR1 GTSNPN and CDR2 SVGIG (reference sequence). Trimming stripped 4 bases from V and 2 bases from J, with 17 bases between. CDR3 length equals 15 residues.

This clonotype was observed a handful of times. V is TRBV20-1 and J is TRBJ1-5, with TRBD1 matching 7 bases. The CDR3 spans 15 residues. Per germline, CDR1 DFQATT and CDR2 SNEGSKA (reference sequence). V trimming: 6 bases; J trimming: 3 bases; junction bases outside the gene matches: 11. CDR3 DNA: TGCAGTGCCCGGGCAGGGGGGGCCTACAATCAGCCCCAGCATTTT. Translating gives CSARAGGAYNQPQHF.

The V gene is TRBV27, the J gene TRBJ2-7, with D tentatively TRBD1 (6 bases). The CDR3 consists of 16 residues. Trimming took 5 bases from V and 0 from J, leaving 17 bases between them. Germline values: CDR1 MNHEY, CDR2 SMNVEV (reference sequence). CDR3 sequence (DNA): TGTGCCAGCAGTACCCGGACAGTCTCCCGCTCCTACGAGCAGTACTTC. Its protein product is CASSTRTVSRSYEQYF.

The CDR3 reads CSVDDRGYTEAFF. The DNA of the CDR3 is TGCAGCGTTGATGACAGGGGGTATACTGAAGCTTTCTTT. The chain combines TRBV29-1 with TRBJ1-1; TRBD1 agrees at 9 bases. In germline, CDR1 is SQVTM, CDR2 ANQGSEA. The CDR3 consists of 13 residues. V was clipped by 3 bases and J by 5 bases; unmatched bases: 4.

The chain has TRBV5-1 and TRBJ2-7; D unclear. Germline V gene data show CDR1 as SGHRS and CDR2 as YFSETQ. Trimming took 0 bases from V and 1 from J, leaving 8 bases between them. The CDR3 covers 14 residues. Here the CDR3 reads CASSLGSGSYEQYF. In DNA, the CDR3 is TGCGCCAGCAGCTTGGGGTCTGGGTCCTACGAGCAGTACTTC.

The CDR3 reads CASSPGRVEQYF. In DNA, the CDR3 is TGTGCCAGCAGTCCAGGAAGGGTCGAGCAGTACTTC. V gene TRBV6-2 or TRBV6-3 combines with J gene TRBJ2-7, with D unresolved. The CDR3 loop spans 12 amino acids. V was shortened by 5 bases and J by 6 bases, with 11 bases between the two germline ends. Per germline, CDR1 MNHEY and CDR2 SVGEGT.

This clonotype was observed a single time. The rearrangement uses TRBV4-3 and TRBJ1-5; tentative D call: TRBD1 (6 bases). This CDR3 spans 15 amino acids. Trimming pared 2 bases from V and 9 bases from J, leaving 17 bases between. The germline gives CDR1 LGHNA, CDR2 YSLEER. The CDR3, as DNA: TGCGCCAGCAGCCAATACAGGGAGAATTGGTGGCCCCAGCATTTT. This encodes CASSQYRENWWPQHF.

V gene TRBV20-1 combines with J gene TRBJ2-5; D gene unclear. Germline CDR1 DFQATT, CDR2 SNEGSKA (reference sequence). The CDR3 totals 12 residues. Trimming took 3 bases from V and 5 from J, leaving 10 bases between them. The CDR3 DNA is TGCAGTGCTAGTCCCCGTGGGGAGACCCAGTACTTC. As protein: CSASPRGETQYF.

There are a few counts of this clonotype. V usage is TRBV20-1 and J usage is TRBJ2-7; the D gene is possibly TRBD1 (6 bases). V lost 3 bases and J 5 bases, leaving 17 bases between the germline ends. This CDR3 is 14 amino acids long. CDR1 and CDR2 from the germline V gene are DFQATT and SNEGSKA (reference sequence). Here the CDR3 DNA reads TGCAGTGCTAGTATTCGGGTTGGGGGCCACGAGCAGTACTTC. This translates into CSASIRVGGHEQYF.

The chain links TRBV9 to TRBJ2-3; 8 nucleotides align to TRBD2. From germline, CDR1 is SGDLS and CDR2 YYNGEE. V was pared by 4 bases and J by 10 bases, with 8 bases of the junction left unmatched. This CDR3 spans 13 amino acids. CDR3 amino acids: CASSRTAGVAQYF. CDR3 sequence (DNA): TGTGCCAGCAGCCGAACAGCGGGAGTGGCGCAGTATTTT.